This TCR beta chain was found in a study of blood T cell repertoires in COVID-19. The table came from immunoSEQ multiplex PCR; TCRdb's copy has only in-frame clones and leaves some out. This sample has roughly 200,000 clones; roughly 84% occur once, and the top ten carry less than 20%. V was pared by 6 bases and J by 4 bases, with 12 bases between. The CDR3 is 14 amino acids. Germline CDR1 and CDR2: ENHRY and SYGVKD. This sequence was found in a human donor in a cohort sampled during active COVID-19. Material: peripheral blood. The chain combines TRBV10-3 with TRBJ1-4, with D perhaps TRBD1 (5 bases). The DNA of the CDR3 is TGTGCCATCAGGGAGACAGCTAATAATGAAAAACTGTTTTTT. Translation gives CAIRETANNEKLFF.